This T cell receptor beta chain appears in the sequencing data of a study of glioma-infiltrating T cells after dendritic cell vaccination listed by TCRdb under 2016. About the full investigation: A cohort of some 15 glioblastoma patients from Phase I and II dendritic cell vaccination trials was included, of whom 9 were newly diagnosed and 6 had recurrent disease. Patients received autologous tumor lysate-pulsed dendritic cell vaccination between the early 2000s and the early 2010s. In glioblastoma patients vaccinated with dendritic cells, deep sequencing of TCR beta CDR3 regions served to measure tumor-infiltrating lymphocyte content and to compare repertoires between tumor and blood. The vaccine was prepared from monocyte-derived dendritic cells that were cultured for seven days with IL-4 and GM-CSF and then pulsed overnight with autologous tumor lysate. Each patient was given three intradermal dendritic cell vaccine injections, spaced two weeks apart, in the arm below the axilla. TCR sequencing metrics, including TIL content and tumor-blood repertoire overlap, were correlated with survival after dendritic cell vaccination. General study outcomes and caveats: The three-group TCR overlap response model was described as speculative and requiring prospective validation. Higher estimated pretreatment TIL content predicted longer time to progression and overall survival after dendritic cell vaccination. TCR clonality showed no direct relationship with survival, which suggests that a diverse polyclonal response may matter. The cohort was small and heterogeneous, only a few patients had full blood and tumor sets, and even fewer had initial-recurrent tumor pairs.

The germline V gene (reference sequence) yields MNHEY for CDR1 and SMNVEV for CDR2. There are 16 amino acids in the CDR3, from cysteine to phenylalanine inclusive. Only the CDR3 part of the read is kept: 48 bases, read in frame from the first base. V was cut back by 1 base and J by 0 bases, leaving a gap of 10 bases between them. The immunoSEQ assay amplified TCRB CDR3 regions from around 2.1 micrograms of genomic DNA, or from all available DNA when less than that amount was available. For multiplex PCR, 60 forward primers for TCR V beta segments and 13 reverse primers for J beta segments were used. To estimate the number of reads per starting template, synthetic control templates were added to each sample at limiting dilution. Reads of 87 bp were generated by sequencing on the Illumina HiSeq System. As for the original processing: To remove PCR and sequencing errors, closely related sequences were merged with a nearest neighbor algorithm. TCR overlap was defined as the percentage of unique tumor TCR beta sequences that were also present in the same patient's peripheral blood. TCRdb took this table from immuneACCESS and kept in-frame rearrangements with V and J called. Such tables lack part of the clones; where checked against another copy, unresolved V genes explain under half of the gap, and the rest is unexplained. V, J and clone size derive from that table, while D and trimming were established from the DNA sequence. The sample table lists more than 55,000 clones, approximately 87% of them with a count of one. Of the sample, roughly 8.8% falls within the top ten clones.

Of note for this clone: Its binding antigen is unknown. Within one base of it there is no much larger clone, and no base qualities were kept.

Sample time point, as interpreted from the label and publication: after dendritic cell vaccination, including at tumor progression/relapse. Selection of patients required sufficient residual fresh-frozen tumor tissue and over two years of available survival data. Although molecular status otherwise differed among the glioblastoma patients, no patient had an isocitrate dehydrogenase mutation. PBMC were collected before vaccination, two weeks after the third vaccination, and at tumor progression if tumor progression occurred. Genomic DNA was extracted with the Qiagen DNeasy Blood extraction Kit. The chain links TRBV27 with TRBJ1-5; the D gene is unclear. This receptor was taken from a human donor with glioblastoma. The sequenced sample was blood, obtained after dendritic cell vaccination. The DNA reads TGTGCCAGCAGTTTATTATCGGGGAATAGCAATCAGCCCCAGCATTTT. The translation is CASSLLSGNSNQPQHF.